These 18 T cell receptor beta chains originate from one sample sequenced in a study of beta chain features in type 1 diabetes. Their recognized antigens are unknown. Study conclusions and caveats: Shortening that was moderate but significant affected the TCRB CDR3s of Type 1 diabetes patients in all four CD4+ subsets.

What was sequenced were expressed TCRB transcripts, since all of the isolated RNA had been reverse transcribed. This table comes from immunoSEQ multiplex PCR, and its TCRdb copy is limited to in-frame clones, with some not included. The sample shows under 850,000 clones, roughly 13% of them seen only once. Input material: naive CD4+ T cells from blood. These TCRs come from a man younger than 35 with type 1 diabetes.

This clone showed up just a few times. The chain recombines TRBV4-2 with TRBJ2-5; no reliable D call. Germline assignment: CDR1 LGHNA and CDR2 YNFKEQ. Trimming took 2 bases from V and 4 from J, leaving 11 bases between them. The CDR3 sequence is 14 residues long. The CDR3 sequence is CASSQLESGETQYF. In DNA form, the CDR3 reads TGTGCCAGCAGCCAACTCGAAAGTGGAGAGACCCAGTACTTC.

J is TRBJ2-5 and V is TRBV10-2; unclear D gene. Looked up from germline, CDR1 is WSHSY and CDR2 is SAAADI. Trimming removed 7 bases from V and 3 bases from J, with 9 bases in between. The CDR3 contains 12 residues. CDR3 sequence (DNA): TGCGCCAGCAAGGAAAAGAAAGAGACCCAGTACTTC. Protein product: CASKEKKETQYF.

This clone was observed a handful of times. The chain recombines TRBV30 with TRBJ1-5, with no clear D. V was clipped by 2 bases and J by 5 bases, with 10 bases between them. Germline V gives CDR1 GTSNPN, CDR2 SVGIG (reference sequence). This CDR3 comprises 13 residues. Written as DNA, the CDR3 is TGTGCCTGGAGTCCTTCAGCTGATCAGCCCCAGCATTTT. Amino acid sequence: CAWSPSADQPQHF.

In regard to this clone: Additional DNA sequences in this sample encode the identical CDR3. The chain couples TRBV5-1 to TRBJ2-5; TRBD1 aligns across 8 bases. Germline lookup yields CDR1 SGHRS and CDR2 YFSETQ. The CDR3 extends over 14 amino acids. The ends lost 2 bases at V and 1 base at J; junction bases unmatched: 1. This chain's CDR3 is CASSFGQGQETQYF. In DNA, the CDR3 is TGCGCCAGCAGCTTTGGACAGGGCCAAGAGACCCAGTACTTC.

V and J are TRBV30 and TRBJ2-6; D is perhaps TRBD1 (5 bases). The CDR3 loop spans 13 amino acids. Germline CDR1 and CDR2: GTSNPN and SVGIG (reference sequence). Trimming took off 8 bases at V and 0 bases at J, with 8 bases between the two ends. CDR3 sequence reads: CALRGSGANVLTF. The DNA of the CDR3 is TGTGCCCTAAGGGGCTCTGGGGCCAACGTCCTGACTTTC. The full variable domain, in which reference TRBV30 and TRBJ2-6 provide the parts outside the CDR3, is SQTIHQWPATLVQPVGSPLSLECTVEGTSNPNLYWYRQAAGRGLQLLFYSVGIGQISSEVPQNLSASRPQDRQFILSSKKLLLSDSGFYLCALRGSGANVLTFGAGSRLTVL.

This clone was detected only a few times. This chain joins TRBV2 and TRBJ1-4, with 7 bases identical to TRBD1. V shed 7 bases, J shed 8 bases, and the junction held 7 bases outside the gene matches. This CDR3 is built from 13 residues. The germline gives CDR1 SNHLY, CDR2 FYNNEI. The CDR3 region has the DNA TGTGCCAGCACCCTCCAGGGACAGGAAAAACTGTTTTTT. It codes for CASTLQGQEKLFF. The full variable domain, its missing parts supplied by reference TRBV2 and TRBJ1-4, is EPEVTQTPSHQVTQMGQEVILRCVPISNHLYFYWYRQILGQKVEFLVSFYNNEISEKSEIFDDQFSVERPDGSNFTLKIRSTKLEDSAMYFCASTLQGQEKLFFGSGTQLSVL.

The V gene is TRBV4-2, the J gene TRBJ2-7; D might be TRBD2 (7 bases). There are 19 residues in the CDR3. Germline CDR1 reads LGHNA; CDR2 reads YNFKEQ. Trimming took off 0 bases at V and 2 bases at J, with 23 bases between the two ends. CDR3 residues: CASSQDGLGRGGAAYEQYF. In nucleotides, the CDR3 is TGTGCCAGCAGCCAAGATGGCCTGGGAAGGGGGGGCGCGGCCTACGAGCAGTACTTC.

This clone was counted only a few times. The V call is TRBV11-3, the J call TRBJ2-3; no firm D call. The CDR3 has 13 amino acids. CDR1 and CDR2 from the germline V gene are SGHNT and YENEEA. V lost 3 bases and J lost 2, with 6 bases in between. CDR3 sequence reads: CASSFGYTDTQYF. The CDR3 DNA is TGTGCCAGCAGCTTTGGGTACACAGATACGCAGTATTTT.

With respect to this clone: The same CDR3 can be traced to other DNA sequences in this sample. The chain uses TRBV7-6 and TRBJ2-5, with D unresolved. CDR1 and CDR2 from the germline V gene are SGHVS and FNYEAQ. V lost 1 base and J lost 1, with 4 bases in between. The CDR3 is made up of 13 amino acids. The CDR3 region is CASSLVVQETQYF. CDR3 in DNA: TGTGCCAGCAGCTTAGTCGTCCAAGAGACCCAGTACTTC.

The chain combines TRBV5-1 with TRBJ2-1; D is uncertain. The V gene's germline CDR1 is SGHRS and CDR2 YFSETQ. V was pared by 3 bases and J by 8 bases, with 15 bases between. The CDR3 extends over 14 amino acids. CDR3 sequence reads: CASSWRSFGDEQFF. In nucleotides, the CDR3 is TGCGCCAGCAGCTGGAGATCCTTTGGGGATGAGCAGTTCTTC.

This clone has a handful of counts. The V and J genes are TRBV10-1 and TRBJ2-6, with TRBD1 matching over 8 bases. Germline V lookup: CDR1 WNHNN, CDR2 SYGVQD (reference sequence). Trimming at V came to 2 bases and at J to 0 bases, leaving 3 bases not matched to a gene. This CDR3 has 17 amino acids. CDR3 DNA: TGCGCCAGCAGTGAGGGACAGGGCAGCTCTGGGGCCAACGTCCTGACTTTC. The encoded protein is CASSEGQGSSGANVLTF.

V usage is TRBV2 and J usage is TRBJ2-5; D ambiguous. The CDR3 consists of 13 residues. Between the trimmed V and J ends, which lost 5 bases and 13 bases, there was a span of 20 bases. Germline V gene sequence: CDR1 SNHLY, CDR2 FYNNEI. CDR3: CASSISQPRPLYF. In DNA, the CDR3 is TGTGCCAGCAGTATTAGTCAGCCCAGGCCCCTGTACTTC.

The chain recombines TRBV9 with TRBJ2-4; tentatively, D is TRBD1 or TRBD2 (5 bases each). V was trimmed by 0 bases and J by 9 bases, leaving 16 bases between them. Per germline, CDR1 SGDLS and CDR2 YYNGEE. The CDR3 runs to 15 residues. The DNA of the CDR3 is TGTGCCAGCAGCGTAGGCGACACCCGGGACGGCATTCAGTACTTC. This sequence encodes CASSVGDTRDGIQYF.

This clone has more than one count but fewer than ten. This sequence joins TRBV7-9 and TRBJ1-1; maybe TRBD1 (5 bases). Between the trimmed V and J ends, which lost 8 bases and 3 bases, there was a span of 13 bases. The CDR3 loop spans 13 amino acids. Looked up from germline, CDR1 is SEHNR and CDR2 is FQNEAQ (reference sequence). The CDR3 protein is CASHGTADTEAFF. The CDR3 DNA sequence: TGTGCCAGCCACGGGACGGCTGACACTGAAGCTTTCTTT.

This clone was seen a few times. The rearrangement links TRBV9 to TRBJ2-1; 8 bases agree with TRBD1. The CDR3 spans 14 residues. From germline, CDR1 is SGDLS and CDR2 YYNGEE. V trimming: 4 bases; J trimming: 7 bases; junction bases outside the gene matches: 7. The CDR3 DNA sequence: TGTGCCAGCAGCCCCCAGACAGGGGTGAATGAGCAGTTCTTC. Its protein product is CASSPQTGVNEQFF.

This clone has more than one count but fewer than ten. V is TRBV30 and J is TRBJ1-2; no clear D gene. The ends were cut back, 3 bases at V and 5 bases at J, with 13 bases in the middle. The CDR3 is 13 amino acids. CDR1 and CDR2 from the germline V gene are GTSNPN and SVGIG (reference sequence). CDR3 coding DNA: TGTGCCTGGAGGGTCATCGGTTTGTATGGCTACACCTTC. Its protein is CAWRVIGLYGYTF.

The genes are TRBV12-5 and TRBJ2-7; 9 positions agree with TRBD2. The CDR3 loop spans 15 amino acids. Germline V gives CDR1 LGHNT, CDR2 FRNRAP. With 0 bases clipped from V and 4 bases from J, the junction kept 4 bases outside the gene matches. The CDR3 sequence is CASGLVASGEYEQYF. CDR3 DNA sequence: TGTGCTAGTGGTTTGGTAGCTAGCGGGGAATACGAGCAGTACTTC.

The rearrangement joins TRBV30 to TRBJ1-2; 7 bases are shared with TRBD1. The CDR3 contains 13 residues. V lost 3 bases to trimming and J lost 4 bases; unmatched junction nucleotides: 5. Germline CDR1 and CDR2: GTSNPN and SVGIG (reference sequence). CDR3 nucleotides: TGTGCCTGGAGGCCGACAGGGATCTATGGCTACACCTTC. Amino acid sequence: CAWRPTGIYGYTF.